These 19 T cell receptor beta chains share one sample of origin, sequenced in a study of blood T cells in healthy people across ages. It was with a sample-barcoded 5' primer and a J-beta primer mix that a second PCR of about 6 to 12 cycles was run. Each CDR3 protein gets one entry after TCRdb re-called the 5' RACE reads with MiXCR. In the table there are 730,000 or so distinct CDR3 sequences, roughly 43% of which are singletons. Sequencing input: blood. Source of these receptors: an older man in good health.

The sample holds a few counts of this clonotype. The chain couples TRBV6-1 to TRBJ2-3; 14 bases are shared with TRBD2. CDR3 size: 15 residues. Germline assignment: CDR1 MNHNS and CDR2 SASEGT. V was pared by 6 bases and J by 4 bases, with 3 bases of the junction left unmatched. The DNA for the CDR3 is TGTGCCAGCAGGAGACTAGCGGGAGGGCCAGATACGCAGTATTTT. Protein: CASRRLAGGPDTQYF.

The chain recombines TRBV20-1 with TRBJ1-2; 11 bases match TRBD1. V trimming: 3 bases; J trimming: 5 bases; junction bases outside the gene matches: 8. CDR1 is DFQATT, CDR2 SNEGSKA, per germline (reference sequence). CDR3 length: 15 amino acids. CDR3 in amino acids: CSARSRDRGEYGYTF. The CDR3 DNA reads TGCAGTGCTAGGAGCCGGGACAGGGGGGAGTATGGCTACACCTTC.

Concerning this clonotype: At one end, the junction sequence differs from germline, possibly due to a read error. In nucleotides, the CDR3 is TGCGCCAGCAGCTTGCGTGGTACCACTCAATACAAGGAGCAGTTCTTC. This encodes CASSLRGTTQYKEQFF. V and J are TRBV5-1 and TRBJ2-1; D gene ambiguous. The CDR3 totals 16 residues. Germline CDR1 SGHRS, CDR2 YFSETQ. Supplemented by reference TRBV5-1 and TRBJ2-1, the full variable domain reads KAGVTQTPRYLIKTRGQQVTLSCSPISGHRSVSWYQQTPGQGLQFLFEYFSETQRNKGNFPGRFSGRQFSNSRSEMNVSTLELGDSALYLCASSLRGTTQYKEQFFGPGTRLTVL.

This clonotype was counted between two and nine times. This chain joins TRBV27 and TRBJ1-5; tentatively, D is TRBD1 (6 bases). This CDR3 comprises 15 residues. V was cut by 4 bases and J by 2 bases, with 12 bases left in between. The germline CDR1 and CDR2 sequences are MNHEY and SMNVEV (reference sequence). CDR3 DNA sequence: TGTGCCAGCAGTTCCAGGGGATTGGGCAATCAGCCCCAGCATTTT. Translating it yields CASSSRGLGNQPQHF.

The chain is built from TRBV6-1 and TRBJ2-5; 9 positions agree with TRBD1. TRBJ2-7 explains the end of the DNA better; the J call may be wrong. The CDR3 runs 14 residues. Germline lookup yields CDR1 MNHNS and CDR2 SASEGT. CDR3 DNA: TGTGCCAGCAGCCGGTCAGGGACAGGGTCCGAGCAGTACTTC. Translation: CASSRSGTGSEQYF.

The chain combines TRBV10-1 with TRBJ2-7, with D perhaps TRBD2 (5 bases). From germline, CDR1 is WNHNN and CDR2 SYGVQD (reference sequence). V gave up 0 bases and J gave up 4 bases, with 19 bases separating them. This CDR3 has 17 amino acids. The CDR3, as DNA: TGCGCCAGCAGTGAGTCCGGTCTCCGTGTCGGGGAATACGAGCAGTACTTC. Amino acid sequence: CASSESGLRVGEYEQYF.

This clonotype was observed a few times. The V call is TRBV7-8, the J call TRBJ2-3; a weak D match, TRBD1 (6 bases). Between the trimmed V and J ends, which lost 3 bases and 8 bases, there was a span of 15 bases. The CDR3 spans 14 residues. Looked up from germline, CDR1 is SGHVS and CDR2 is FQNEAQ. CDR3 sequence: CASSFGRGRGTQYF. The CDR3 DNA follows: TGTGCCAGCAGCTTTGGCAGGGGACGCGGTACGCAGTATTTT.

This sequence joins TRBV7-3 and TRBJ2-3, with TRBD2 matching over 12 bases. CDR1 is SGHTA, CDR2 FQGTGA, per germline. The CDR3 totals 16 residues. V dropped 4 bases and J dropped 4; count of bases not matched to a gene: 6. Here the CDR3 DNA reads TGTGCCAGCAGCTCTCCGACTAGCGGGAGACCAGATACGCAGTATTTT. Residues: CASSSPTSGRPDTQYF.

This clonotype turned up a few times. The chain links TRBV9 to TRBJ2-7, with 10 bases matching TRBD2. The CDR3 runs to 15 residues. Per the germline V gene, CDR1 is SGDLS and CDR2 is YYNGEE. The V and J ends lost 4 bases and 7 bases, in that order; junction bases with no gene match: 11. The CDR3 here is CASSLRTSGYNEQYF. The CDR3 DNA follows: TGTGCCAGCAGCCTTCGGACTAGCGGTTACAATGAGCAGTACTTC.

The chain carries TRBV5-1 and TRBJ2-3; maybe TRBD2 (7 bases). The CDR3 covers 13 residues. Trimming stripped 6 bases from V and 5 bases from J, with 13 bases between. Germline CDR1 and CDR2: SGHRS and YFSETQ. DNA for the CDR3: TGCGCCAGCAAGGGGGGGACCGGAGATACGCAGTATTTT. Amino acids: CASKGGTGDTQYF.

The V and J genes are TRBV28 and TRBJ1-1; D gene unclear. V lost 6 bases and J lost 10, with 15 bases in between. CDR1 is MDHEN and CDR2 is SYDVKM in the germline V gene. This CDR3 region has 12 residues. In nucleotides, the CDR3 is TGTGCCAGCAGGGTAGCGAGGCTAGGAGCTTTCTTT. It translates to CASRVARLGAFF.

This clonotype has a handful of counts. V gene TRBV19 combines with J gene TRBJ2-7; 8 bases are a match to TRBD1. The V and J ends lost 8 bases and 6 bases, in that order; junction bases with no gene match: 12. Germline assignment: CDR1 LNHDA and CDR2 SQIVND (reference sequence). The CDR3 is 14 residues long. CDR3 nucleotides: TGTGCCAGTCAGATAGACAGGGGAATTTCCGAGCAGTACTTC. This codes for CASQIDRGISEQYF. The whole variable domain, filled in from reference TRBV19 and TRBJ2-7, reads DGGITQSPKYLFRKEGQNVTLSCEQNLNHDAMYWYRQDPGQGLRLIYYSQIVNDFQKGDIAEGYSVSREKKESFPLTVTSAQKNPTAFYLCASQIDRGISEQYFGPGTRLTVT.

The V gene is TRBV19, the J gene TRBJ2-4; D not certain. Gene TRBJ2-7 matches the end of the DNA better, so the J call may be wrong. Per germline, CDR1 LNHDA and CDR2 SQIVND (reference sequence). The CDR3 loop spans 14 amino acids. The chain's CDR3 is CASSIGYPPYEQYF. The CDR3 nucleotides read TGTGCCAGTAGTATAGGATACCCACCCTACGAGCAGTACTTC.

The chain carries TRBV4-2 and TRBJ2-1, with D possibly being TRBD1 (6 bases). The germline V gene has CDR1 LGHNA and CDR2 YNFKEQ. The length of the CDR3 is 15 residues. V was shortened by 0 bases and J by 2 bases, with 8 bases between the two germline ends. The CDR3 DNA reads as TGTGCCAGCAGCCAAGAGGACAGCACCTACAATGAGCAGTTCTTC. The encoded protein is CASSQEDSTYNEQFF.

CDR3: CASSKGPLAGSADTQYF. The CDR3 coding sequence is TGTGCCAGCAGCAAAGGGCCCCTAGCGGGGAGCGCAGATACGCAGTATTTT. V and J are TRBV21-1 and TRBJ2-3; the DNA was not compared with TRBD2, the D call given in the table. TRBV21-1 is noted as a pseudogene. CDR3 size: 17 residues.

The chain carries TRBV11-2 and TRBJ2-5; D is unresolved. Trimming shortened V by 2 bases and J by 0 bases, and 13 bases separated the two germline ends. The CDR3 covers 16 residues. Germline V gene data show CDR1 as SGHAT and CDR2 as FQNNGV. In DNA form, the CDR3 reads TGTGCCAGCAGCTTAAGTGTATGGGCAGACCAAGAGACCCAGTACTTC. Amino acid sequence: CASSLSVWADQETQYF.

Concerning this clonotype itself: This sequence may be a read error, since a much larger clone differs from it by one base. The chain has TRBV2 and TRBJ2-7; 9 bases are a match to TRBD1. J lost 0 bases, V lost 6 bases, and 3 bases had no gene match. The CDR3 runs to 14 residues. Germline CDR1 reads SNHLY; CDR2 reads FYNNEI. CDR3 protein: CASSGQGNSYEQYF. The DNA of the CDR3 is TGTGCCAGCAGCGGACAGGGGAACTCCTACGAGCAGTACTTC.

This clonotype was picked up a small number of times. J is TRBJ1-1 and V is TRBV29-1; possible D gene TRBD1, 6 bases. Germline-derived CDR1 and CDR2 are SQVTM and ANQGSEA. The V end lost 7 bases, the J end lost 5 bases, and 14 bases lay between the germline ends. The CDR3 runs 12 residues. In DNA form, the CDR3 reads TGCAGCGGTGGGGGCGCGGGGACTGAAGCTTTCTTT. Its protein product is CSGGGAGTEAFF.

The V and J genes are TRBV11-2 and TRBJ2-1; D may be TRBD2 (5 bases). The CDR3 runs to 16 residues. V dropped 4 bases and J dropped 0 bases, with 13 bases sitting between them. Per germline, CDR1 SGHAT and CDR2 FQNNGV. The CDR3 here is CASSSRSAGSYNEQFF. CDR3 DNA: TGTGCCAGCAGCTCCAGATCCGCGGGCTCCTACAATGAGCAGTTCTTC.